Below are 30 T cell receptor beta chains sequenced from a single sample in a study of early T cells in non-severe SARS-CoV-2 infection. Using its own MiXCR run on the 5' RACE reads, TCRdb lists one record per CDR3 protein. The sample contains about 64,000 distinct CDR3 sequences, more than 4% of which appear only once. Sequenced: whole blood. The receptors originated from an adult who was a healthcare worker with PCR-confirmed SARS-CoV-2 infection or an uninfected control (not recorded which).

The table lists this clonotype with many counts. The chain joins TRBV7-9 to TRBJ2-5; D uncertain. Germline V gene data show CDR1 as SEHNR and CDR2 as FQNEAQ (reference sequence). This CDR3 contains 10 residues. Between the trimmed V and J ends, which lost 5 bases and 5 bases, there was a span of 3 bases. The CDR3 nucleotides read TGTGCCAGCAGCCGGGAGACCCAGTACTTC. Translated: CASSRETQYF. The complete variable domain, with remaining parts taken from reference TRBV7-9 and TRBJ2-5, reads DTGVSQNPRHKITKRGQNVTFRCDPISEHNRLYWYRQTLGQGPEFLTYFQNEAQLEKSRLLSDRFSAERPKGSFSTLEIQRTEQGDSAMYLCASSRETQYFGPGTRLLVL.

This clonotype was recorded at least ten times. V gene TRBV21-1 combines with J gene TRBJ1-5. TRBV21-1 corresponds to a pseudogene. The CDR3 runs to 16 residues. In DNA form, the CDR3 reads TGTGCCAGCGGTCAAAAGGGAAAAGGGCGCAATCAGCCCCAGCATTTT. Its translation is CASGQKGKGRNQPQHF.

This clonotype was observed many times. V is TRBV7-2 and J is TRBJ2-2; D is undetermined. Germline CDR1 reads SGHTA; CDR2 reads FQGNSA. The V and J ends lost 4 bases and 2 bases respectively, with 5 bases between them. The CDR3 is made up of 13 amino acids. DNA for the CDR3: TGTGCCAGCAGCTCGTTAAACACCGGGGAGCTGTTTTTT. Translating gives CASSSLNTGELFF. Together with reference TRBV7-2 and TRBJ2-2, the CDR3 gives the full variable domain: GAGVSQSPSNKVTEKGKDVELRCDPISGHTALYWYRQSLGQGLEFLIYFQGNSAPDKSGLPSDRFSAERTGGSVSTLTIQRTQQEDSAVYLCASSSLNTGELFFGEGSRLTVL.

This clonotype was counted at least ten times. CDR3 in amino acids: CASAPGVTEAFF. The CDR3 nucleotides read TGTGCCAGCGCCCCAGGGGTCACTGAAGCTTTCTTT. The chain employs TRBV7-2 and TRBJ1-1; D possibly corresponds to TRBD1 (6 bases). The CDR3 sequence is 12 residues long. Per the germline V gene, CDR1 is SGHTA and CDR2 is FQGNSA. V lost 8 bases, J lost 4 bases, and 11 bases lay in between.

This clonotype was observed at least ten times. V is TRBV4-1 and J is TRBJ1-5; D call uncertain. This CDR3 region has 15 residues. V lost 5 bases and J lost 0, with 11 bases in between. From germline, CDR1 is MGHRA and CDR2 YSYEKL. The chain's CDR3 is CASSTQPYSNQPQHF. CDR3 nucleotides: TGCGCCAGCAGCACTCAACCTTATAGCAATCAGCCCCAGCATTTT.

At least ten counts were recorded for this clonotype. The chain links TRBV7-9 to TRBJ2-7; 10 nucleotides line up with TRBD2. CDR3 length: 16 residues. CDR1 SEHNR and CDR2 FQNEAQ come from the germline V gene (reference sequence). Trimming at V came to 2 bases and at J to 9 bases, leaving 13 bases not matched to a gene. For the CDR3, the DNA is TGTGCCAGCAGCTTATACCTAGCGGGGGTCCCTGAAGGGCAGTACTTC. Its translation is CASSLYLAGVPEGQYF.

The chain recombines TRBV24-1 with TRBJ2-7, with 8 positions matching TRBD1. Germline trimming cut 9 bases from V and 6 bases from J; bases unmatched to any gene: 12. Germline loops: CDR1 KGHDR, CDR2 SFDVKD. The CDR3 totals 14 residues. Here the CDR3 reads CATEPGQEPFEQYF. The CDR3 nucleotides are TGTGCCACCGAACCGGGACAGGAACCTTTCGAGCAGTACTTC.

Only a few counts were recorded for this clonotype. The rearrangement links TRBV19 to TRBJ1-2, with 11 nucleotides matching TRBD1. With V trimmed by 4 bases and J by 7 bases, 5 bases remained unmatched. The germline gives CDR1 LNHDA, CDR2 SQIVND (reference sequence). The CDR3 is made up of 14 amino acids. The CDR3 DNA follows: TGTGCCAGTAGTACCGGACAGGGGGCGAGTGGCTACACCTTC. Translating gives CASSTGQGASGYTF.

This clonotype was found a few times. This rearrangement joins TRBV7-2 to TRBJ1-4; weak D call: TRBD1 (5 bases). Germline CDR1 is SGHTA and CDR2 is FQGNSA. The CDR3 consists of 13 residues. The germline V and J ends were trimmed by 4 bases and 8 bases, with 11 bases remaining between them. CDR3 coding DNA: TGTGCCAGCAGCTCCGGACATGGCGAAAAACTGTTTTTT. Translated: CASSSGHGEKLFF.

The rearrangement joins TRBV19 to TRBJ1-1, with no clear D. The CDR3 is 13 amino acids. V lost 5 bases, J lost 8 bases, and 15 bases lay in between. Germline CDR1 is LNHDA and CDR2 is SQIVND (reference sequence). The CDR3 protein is CASSEGWNGEAFF. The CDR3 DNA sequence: TGTGCCAGTAGTGAAGGGTGGAATGGGGAAGCTTTCTTT. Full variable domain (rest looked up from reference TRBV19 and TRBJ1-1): DGGITQSPKYLFRKEGQNVTLSCEQNLNHDAMYWYRQDPGQGLRLIYYSQIVNDFQKGDIAEGYSVSREKKESFPLTVTSAQKNPTAFYLCASSEGWNGEAFFGQGTRLTVV.

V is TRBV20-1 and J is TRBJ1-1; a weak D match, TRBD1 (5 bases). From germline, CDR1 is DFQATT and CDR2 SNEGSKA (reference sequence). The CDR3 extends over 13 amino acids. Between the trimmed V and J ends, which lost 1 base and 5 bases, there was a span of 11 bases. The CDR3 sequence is CSARVAAGTEAFF. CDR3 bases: TGCAGTGCTAGAGTTGCAGCAGGGACTGAAGCTTTCTTT.

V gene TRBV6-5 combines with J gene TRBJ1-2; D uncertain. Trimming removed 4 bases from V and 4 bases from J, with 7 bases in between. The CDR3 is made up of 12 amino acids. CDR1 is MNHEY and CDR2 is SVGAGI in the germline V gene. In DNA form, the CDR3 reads TGTGCCAGCAGTTCAGGTTCCTATGGCTACACCTTC. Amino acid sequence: CASSSGSYGYTF.

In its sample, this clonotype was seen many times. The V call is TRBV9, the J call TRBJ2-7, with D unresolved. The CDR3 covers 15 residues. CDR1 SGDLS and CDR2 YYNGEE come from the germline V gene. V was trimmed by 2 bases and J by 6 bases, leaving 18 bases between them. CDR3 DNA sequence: TGTGCCAGCAGCGTCGATCTTCTCGGCTCGGGCGAGCAGTACTTC. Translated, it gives CASSVDLLGSGEQYF.

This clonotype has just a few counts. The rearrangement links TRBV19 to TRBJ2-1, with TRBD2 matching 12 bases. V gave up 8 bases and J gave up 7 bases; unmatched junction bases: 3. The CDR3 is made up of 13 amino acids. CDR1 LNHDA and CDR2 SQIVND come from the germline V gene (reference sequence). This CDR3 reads CASGLAGLNEQFF. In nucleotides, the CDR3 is TGTGCCAGTGGACTAGCGGGACTTAATGAGCAGTTCTTC.

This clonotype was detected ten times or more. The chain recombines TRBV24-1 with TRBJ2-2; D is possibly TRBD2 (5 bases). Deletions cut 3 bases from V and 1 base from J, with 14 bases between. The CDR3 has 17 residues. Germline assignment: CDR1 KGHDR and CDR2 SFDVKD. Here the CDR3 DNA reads TGTGCCACCAGTGATCTGAGTGGTAGCGAGAACACCGGGGAGCTGTTTTTT. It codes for CATSDLSGSENTGELFF.

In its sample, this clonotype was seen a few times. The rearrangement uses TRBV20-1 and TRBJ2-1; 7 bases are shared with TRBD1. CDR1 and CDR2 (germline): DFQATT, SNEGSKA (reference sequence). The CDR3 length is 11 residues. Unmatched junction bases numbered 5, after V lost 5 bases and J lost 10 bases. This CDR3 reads CSAVPGQEQFF. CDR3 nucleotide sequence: TGCAGTGCTGTTCCGGGACAGGAGCAGTTCTTC.

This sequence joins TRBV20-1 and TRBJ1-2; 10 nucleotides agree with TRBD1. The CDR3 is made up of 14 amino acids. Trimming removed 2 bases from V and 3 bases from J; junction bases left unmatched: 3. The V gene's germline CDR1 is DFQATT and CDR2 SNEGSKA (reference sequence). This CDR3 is CSARPGQGYYGYTF. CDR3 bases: TGCAGTGCTAGACCGGGACAGGGGTACTATGGCTACACCTTC.

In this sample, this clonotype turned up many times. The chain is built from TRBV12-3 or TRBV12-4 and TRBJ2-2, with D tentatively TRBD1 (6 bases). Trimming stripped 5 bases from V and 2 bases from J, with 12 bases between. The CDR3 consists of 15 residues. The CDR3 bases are TGTGCCAGCAGTCTCCAGGGGTTTAACACCGGGGAGCTGTTTTTT. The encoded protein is CASSLQGFNTGELFF.

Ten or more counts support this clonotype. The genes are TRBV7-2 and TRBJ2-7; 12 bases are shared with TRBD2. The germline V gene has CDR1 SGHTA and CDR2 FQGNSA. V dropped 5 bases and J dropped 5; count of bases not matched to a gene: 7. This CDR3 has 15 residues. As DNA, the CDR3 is TGTGCCAGCAGCGGAAGACTAGCGGGAGCTCACGAGCAGTACTTC. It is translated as CASSGRLAGAHEQYF.

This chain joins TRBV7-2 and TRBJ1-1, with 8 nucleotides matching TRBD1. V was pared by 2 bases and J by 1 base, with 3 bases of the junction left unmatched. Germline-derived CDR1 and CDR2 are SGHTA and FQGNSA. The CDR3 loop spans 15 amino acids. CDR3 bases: TGTGCCAGCAGCTTATTGCAGGGGGCGAACACTGAAGCTTTCTTT. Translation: CASSLLQGANTEAFF.

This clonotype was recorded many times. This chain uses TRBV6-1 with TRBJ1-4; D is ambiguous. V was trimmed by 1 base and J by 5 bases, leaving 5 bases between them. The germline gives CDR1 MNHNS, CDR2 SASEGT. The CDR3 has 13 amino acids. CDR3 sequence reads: CASSEGPNEKLFF. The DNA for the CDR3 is TGTGCCAGCAGTGAAGGACCGAATGAAAAACTGTTTTTT.

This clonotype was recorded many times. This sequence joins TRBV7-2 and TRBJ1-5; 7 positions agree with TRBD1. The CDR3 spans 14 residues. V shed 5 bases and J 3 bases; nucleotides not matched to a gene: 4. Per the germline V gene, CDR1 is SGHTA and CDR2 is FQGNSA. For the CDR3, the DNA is TGTGCCAGCAGCAAGACAGGGTCCAATCAGCCCCAGCATTTT. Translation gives CASSKTGSNQPQHF. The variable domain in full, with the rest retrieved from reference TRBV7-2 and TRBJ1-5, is GAGVSQSPSNKVTEKGKDVELRCDPISGHTALYWYRQSLGQGLEFLIYFQGNSAPDKSGLPSDRFSAERTGGSVSTLTIQRTQQEDSAVYLCASSKTGSNQPQHFGDGTRLSIL.

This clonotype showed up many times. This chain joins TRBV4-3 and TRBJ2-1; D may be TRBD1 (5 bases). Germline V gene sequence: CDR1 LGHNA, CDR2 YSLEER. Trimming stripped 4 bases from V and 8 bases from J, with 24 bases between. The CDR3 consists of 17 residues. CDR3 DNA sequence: TGCGCCAGCAGCCTCCGAGCGTCGACTGTTTTAGGGGATGAGCAGTTCTTC. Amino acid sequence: CASSLRASTVLGDEQFF.

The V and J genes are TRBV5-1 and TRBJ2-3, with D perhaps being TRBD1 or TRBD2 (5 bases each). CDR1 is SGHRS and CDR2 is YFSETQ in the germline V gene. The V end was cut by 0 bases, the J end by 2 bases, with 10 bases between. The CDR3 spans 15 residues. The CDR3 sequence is CASSLAGTDTDTQYF. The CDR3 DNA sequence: TGCGCCAGCAGCTTGGCCGGGACGGACACAGATACGCAGTATTTT.

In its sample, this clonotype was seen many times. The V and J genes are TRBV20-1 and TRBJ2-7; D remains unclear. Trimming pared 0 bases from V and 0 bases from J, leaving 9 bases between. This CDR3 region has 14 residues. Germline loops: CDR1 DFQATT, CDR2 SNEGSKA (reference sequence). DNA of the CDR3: TGCAGTGCTAGAGAATCGGTTAGCTCCTACGAGCAGTACTTC. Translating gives CSARESVSSYEQYF.

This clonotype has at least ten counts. The CDR3 bases are TGTGCCAGCAGCCAAGAGGGGCGGGCAAACAATGAGCAGTTCTTC. Translated: CASSQEGRANNEQFF. The chain combines TRBV3-1 with TRBJ2-1; D may correspond to TRBD1 or TRBD2 (5 bases each). From germline, CDR1 is LGHDT and CDR2 YNNKEL (reference sequence). The length of the CDR3 is 15 residues. V was cut by 0 bases and J by 5 bases, with 11 bases left in between.

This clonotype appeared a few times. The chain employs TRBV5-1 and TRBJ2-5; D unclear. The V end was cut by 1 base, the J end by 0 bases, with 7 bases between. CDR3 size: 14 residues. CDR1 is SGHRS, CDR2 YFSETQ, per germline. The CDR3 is CASSLSLNQETQYF. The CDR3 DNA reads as TGCGCCAGCAGCTTGAGTCTGAACCAAGAGACCCAGTACTTC.

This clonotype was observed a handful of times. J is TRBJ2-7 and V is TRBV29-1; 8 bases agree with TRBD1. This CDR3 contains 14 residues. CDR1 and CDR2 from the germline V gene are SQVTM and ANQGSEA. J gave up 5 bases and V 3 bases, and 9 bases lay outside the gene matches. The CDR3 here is CSVDNGAGGDEQYF. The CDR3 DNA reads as TGCAGCGTTGATAATGGGGCAGGGGGCGACGAGCAGTACTTC.

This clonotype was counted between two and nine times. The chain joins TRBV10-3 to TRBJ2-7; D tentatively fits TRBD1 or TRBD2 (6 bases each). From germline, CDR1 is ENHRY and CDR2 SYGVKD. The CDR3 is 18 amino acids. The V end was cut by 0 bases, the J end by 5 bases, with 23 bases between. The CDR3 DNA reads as TGTGCCATCAGTGAGTCCCAGGGGACGACTAGGGCCGAGAACGAGCAGTACTTC. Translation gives CAISESQGTTRAENEQYF.

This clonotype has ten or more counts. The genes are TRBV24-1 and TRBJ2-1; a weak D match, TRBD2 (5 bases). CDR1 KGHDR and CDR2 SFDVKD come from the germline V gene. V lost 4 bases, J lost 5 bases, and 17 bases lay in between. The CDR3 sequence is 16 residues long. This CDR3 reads CATSDESASFHNEQFF. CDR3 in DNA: TGTGCCACCAGTGACGAATCCGCTAGCTTCCACAATGAGCAGTTCTTC.